This T cell receptor (beta chain) derives from a study of OX40 agonist ivuxolimab in advanced cancers. Study-level points and caveats: Clonal expansion was seen in CD4+ and CD8+ blood T cells by week 6 at 0.1 to 3.0 mg/kg.

Note on this clone: Its antigen is undetermined.

TCRdb's table, derived via immunoSEQ multiplex PCR, lists solely in-frame clones and lacks some. The table includes just under 65,000 clones, almost 85% detected once. This CDR3 spans 16 amino acids. CDR1 and CDR2 from the germline V gene are MDHEN and SYDVKM. The sequence was obtained from an adult with an advanced solid tumor such as melanoma, head and neck, liver or kidney cancer. Sequenced material: CD4+ or CD8+ T cells sorted from blood, taken in a trial of the OX40 agonist ivuxolimab. The J gene is TRBJ2-5, the V gene TRBV28; maybe TRBD1 (6 bases). The closer fit of TRBJ2-7 to the DNA end suggests the J call may be wrong. This CDR3 is CASSLPSGQISYEQYF. As DNA, the CDR3 is TGTGCCAGCAGTTTACCCTCCGGACAGATCTCCTACGAGCAGTACTTC.